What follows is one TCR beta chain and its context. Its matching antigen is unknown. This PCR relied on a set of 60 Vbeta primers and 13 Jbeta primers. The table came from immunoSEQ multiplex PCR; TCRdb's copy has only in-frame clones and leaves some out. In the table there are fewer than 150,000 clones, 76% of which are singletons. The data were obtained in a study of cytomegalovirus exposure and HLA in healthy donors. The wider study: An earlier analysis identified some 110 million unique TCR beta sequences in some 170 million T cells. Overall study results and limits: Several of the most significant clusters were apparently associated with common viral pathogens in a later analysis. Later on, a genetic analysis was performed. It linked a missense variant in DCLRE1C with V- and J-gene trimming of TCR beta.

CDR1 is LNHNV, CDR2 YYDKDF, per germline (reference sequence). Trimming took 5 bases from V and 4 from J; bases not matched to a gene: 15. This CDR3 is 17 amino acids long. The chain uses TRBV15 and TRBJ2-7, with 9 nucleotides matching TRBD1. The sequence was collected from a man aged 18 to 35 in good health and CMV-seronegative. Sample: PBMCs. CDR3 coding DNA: TGTGCCACCAGCCAGAGCAGGGGGACAGGGAGGGAGTACGAGCAGTACTTC. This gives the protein CATSQSRGTGREYEQYF. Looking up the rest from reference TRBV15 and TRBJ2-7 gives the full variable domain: DAMVIQNPRYQVTQFGKPVTLSCSQTLNHNVMYWYQQKSSQAPKLLFHYYDKDFNNEADTPDNFQSRRPNTSFCFLDIRSPGLGDTAMYLCATSQSRGTGREYEQYFGPGTRLTVT.